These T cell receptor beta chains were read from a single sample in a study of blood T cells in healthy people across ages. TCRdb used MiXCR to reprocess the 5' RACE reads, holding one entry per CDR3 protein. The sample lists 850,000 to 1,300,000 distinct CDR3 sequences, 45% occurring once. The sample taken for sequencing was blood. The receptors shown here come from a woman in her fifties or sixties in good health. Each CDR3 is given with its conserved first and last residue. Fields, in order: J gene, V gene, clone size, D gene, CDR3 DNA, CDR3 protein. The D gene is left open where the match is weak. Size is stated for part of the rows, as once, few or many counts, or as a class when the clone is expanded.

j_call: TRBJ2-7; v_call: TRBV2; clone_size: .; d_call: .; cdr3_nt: TGTGCCAGCAGCCCATTTATCGACAACATCTACGAGCAGTACTTC; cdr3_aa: CASSPFIDNIYEQYF
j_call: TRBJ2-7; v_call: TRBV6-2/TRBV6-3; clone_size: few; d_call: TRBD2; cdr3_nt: TGTGCCATTTCCGGACTAGCGGAGACCTACGAGCAGTACTTC; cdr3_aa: CAISGLAETYEQYF
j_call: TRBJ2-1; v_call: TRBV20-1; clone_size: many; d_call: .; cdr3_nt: TGCAGTGCTAGTAGGCTAGTTGGGTCCTACAATGAGCAGTTCTTC; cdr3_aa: CSASRLVGSYNEQFF
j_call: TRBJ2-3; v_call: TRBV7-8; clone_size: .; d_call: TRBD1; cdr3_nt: TGTGCCAGCAGCTTAGCGGACAGGGGGTTAATCACAGATACGCAGTATTTT; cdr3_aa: CASSLADRGLITDTQYF
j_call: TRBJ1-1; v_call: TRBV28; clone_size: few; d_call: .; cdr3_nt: TGTGCCAGCAGTTTGGACCCAGGAGGGCTATTAACAGGGAACACTGAAGCTTTCTTT; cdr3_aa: CASSLDPGGLLTGNTEAFF
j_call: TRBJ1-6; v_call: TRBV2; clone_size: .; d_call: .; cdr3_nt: TGTGCCAGCAGTGGGCCAGCTGCGAGCTCCTATAATTCACCCCTCCACTTT; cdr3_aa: CASSGPAASSYNSPLHF
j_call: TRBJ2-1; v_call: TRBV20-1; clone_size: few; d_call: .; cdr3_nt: TGCAGTGCGCCCCGGAGGGGGGGGACCTACAATGAGCAGTTCTTC; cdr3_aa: CSAPRRGGTYNEQFF
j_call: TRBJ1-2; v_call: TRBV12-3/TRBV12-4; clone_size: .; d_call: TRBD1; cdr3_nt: TGTGCCAGCAGTTTTGGGGACAGTAGTGGCTACACCTTC; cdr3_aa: CASSFGDSSGYTF
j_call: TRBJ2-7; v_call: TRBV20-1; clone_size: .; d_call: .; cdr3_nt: TGCAGTGCTAGGTCAGAAAACTACGAGCAGTACTTC; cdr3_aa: CSARSENYEQYF
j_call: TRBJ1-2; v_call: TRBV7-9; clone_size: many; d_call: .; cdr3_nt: TGTGCCAGCAGTTCCGGGTATGGCTACACCTTC; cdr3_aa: CASSSGYGYTF
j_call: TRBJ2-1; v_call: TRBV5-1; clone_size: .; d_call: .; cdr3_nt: TGCGCCAGCAGCCTCGTGCTTCGACGCTCCTACAATGAGCAGTTCTTC; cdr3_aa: CASSLVLRRSYNEQFF
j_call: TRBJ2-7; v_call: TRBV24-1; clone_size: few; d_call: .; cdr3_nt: TGTGCCACCAGTAAGGGTGGGCCAGGCTACAATGAGCAGTACTTC; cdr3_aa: CATSKGGPGYNEQYF
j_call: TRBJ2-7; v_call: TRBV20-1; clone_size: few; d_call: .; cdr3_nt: TGCAGTGCTAGGGACTCAGGGGTGATTGAGCAGTACTTC; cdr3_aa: CSARDSGVIEQYF
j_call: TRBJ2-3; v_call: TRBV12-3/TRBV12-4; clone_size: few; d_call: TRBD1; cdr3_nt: TGTGCCAGCAGTTCATCCTGGGACAGGGTTCTGGCTACGCAGTATTTT; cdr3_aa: CASSSSWDRVLATQYF
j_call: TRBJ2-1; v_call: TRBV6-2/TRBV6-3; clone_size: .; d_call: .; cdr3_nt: TGTGCCAGCAGTTACTCGCGACTAGTCAATGAGCAGTTCTTC; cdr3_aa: CASSYSRLVNEQFF
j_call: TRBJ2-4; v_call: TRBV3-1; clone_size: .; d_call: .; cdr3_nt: TGTGCCAGCAGCCAAGGGACGAAACAGAACATTCAGTACTTC; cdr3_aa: CASSQGTKQNIQYF
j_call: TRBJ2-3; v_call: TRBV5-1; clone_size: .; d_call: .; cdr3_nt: TGCGCCAGCAGCTCCGCCGGAGACAGAACAGATACGCAGTATTTT; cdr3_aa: CASSSAGDRTDTQYF
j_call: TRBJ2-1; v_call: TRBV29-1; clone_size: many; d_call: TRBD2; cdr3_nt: TGCAGCGTCGGAACGTCGCCTAGCGGGAGGGCCCTTGTCTACAATGAGCAGTTCTTC; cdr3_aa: CSVGTSPSGRALVYNEQFF
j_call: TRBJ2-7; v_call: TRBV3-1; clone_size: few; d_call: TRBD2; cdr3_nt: TGTGCCAGCAGGAAAAGCGGGACCCCCTACGAGCAGTACTTC; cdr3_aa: CASRKSGTPYEQYF
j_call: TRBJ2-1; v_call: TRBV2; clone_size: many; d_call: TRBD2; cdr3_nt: TGTGCCAGCAGGGATAGCGGGTCTAACTCCTACAATGAGCAGTTCTTC; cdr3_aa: CASRDSGSNSYNEQFF
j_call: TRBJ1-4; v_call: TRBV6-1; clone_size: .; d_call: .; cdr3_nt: TGTGCCAGCAGTGCCTTACAGGGTACCAATGAAAAACTGTTTTTT; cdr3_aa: CASSALQGTNEKLFF
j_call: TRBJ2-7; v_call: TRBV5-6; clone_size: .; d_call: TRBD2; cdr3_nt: TGTGCCAGCAGCCCAGATTCTAGCGGGAGGTGGTACGAGCAGTACTTC; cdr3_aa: CASSPDSSGRWYEQYF
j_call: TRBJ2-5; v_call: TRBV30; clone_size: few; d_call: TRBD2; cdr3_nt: TGTGCCTGGGGGACTAGCGGGAGAGAGACCCAGTACTTC; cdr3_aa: CAWGTSGRETQYF
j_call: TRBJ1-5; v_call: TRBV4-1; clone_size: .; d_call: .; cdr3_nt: TGCGCCAGCAGCCAAGAGCCGTCTGTTGGTTCCCAGCATTTT; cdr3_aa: CASSQEPSVGSQHF
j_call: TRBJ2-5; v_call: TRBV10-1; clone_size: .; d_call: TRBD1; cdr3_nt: TGCGTCAGCAGTGAAGGGACAGGGGGAGCAGAGACCCAGTACTTC; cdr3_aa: CVSSEGTGGAETQYF
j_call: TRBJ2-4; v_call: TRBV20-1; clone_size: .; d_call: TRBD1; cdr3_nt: TGCAGTGCTAGCCCCCCGGTGGACAGGTCCGGGGCCAAAAACATTCAGTACTTC; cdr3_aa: CSASPPVDRSGAKNIQYF
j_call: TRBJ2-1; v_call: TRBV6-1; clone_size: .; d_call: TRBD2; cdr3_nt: TGTGCCAGCAGGGGACCTAGCGGGAGAGACGGAAATGAGCAGTTCTTC; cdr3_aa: CASRGPSGRDGNEQFF
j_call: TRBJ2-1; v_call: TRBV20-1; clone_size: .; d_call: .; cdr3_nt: TGCAGTGCTAGGCCCGCGGGACCATACAATGAGCAGTTCTTC; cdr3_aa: CSARPAGPYNEQFF
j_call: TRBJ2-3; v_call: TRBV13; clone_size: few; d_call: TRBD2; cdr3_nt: TGTGCCAGCAGCTCCTTGGGACTAGCGGGAGCAGATACGCAGTATTTT; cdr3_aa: CASSSLGLAGADTQYF
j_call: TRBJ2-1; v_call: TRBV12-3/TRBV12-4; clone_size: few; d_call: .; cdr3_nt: TGTGCCAGCAGTTGGGACAAGAATGAGCAGTTCTTC; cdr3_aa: CASSWDKNEQFF
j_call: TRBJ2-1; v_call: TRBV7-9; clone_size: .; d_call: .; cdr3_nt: TGTGCCAGCAGCCTGGACGGAGGGGTACCCAATGAGCAGTTCTTC; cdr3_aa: CASSLDGGVPNEQFF
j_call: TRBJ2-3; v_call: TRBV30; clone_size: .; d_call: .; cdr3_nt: TGTGCCTGGAGTGAATTGGCGGGGACAGATACGCAGTATTTT; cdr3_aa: CAWSELAGTDTQYF
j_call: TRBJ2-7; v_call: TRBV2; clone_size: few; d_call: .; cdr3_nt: TGTGCCACCTTGGGCGGTTCCTACGAGCAGTACTTC; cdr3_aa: CATLGGSYEQYF
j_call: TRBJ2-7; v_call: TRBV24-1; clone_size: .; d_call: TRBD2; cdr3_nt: TGTGCCACCAGTGATTCGAGCGGGAGGGCCTACAATGAGCAGTACTTC; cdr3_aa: CATSDSSGRAYNEQYF
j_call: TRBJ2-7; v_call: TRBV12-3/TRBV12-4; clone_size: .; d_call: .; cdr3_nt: TGTGCCAGCAGTGTAGTGGTGGGGGAGCCCTCCAATGAGCAGTACTTC; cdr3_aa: CASSVVVGEPSNEQYF
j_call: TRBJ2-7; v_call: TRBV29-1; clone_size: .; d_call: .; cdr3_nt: TGCAGCGTTCCGGGTTTGTGGGACGAGCAGTACTTC; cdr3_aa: CSVPGLWDEQYF
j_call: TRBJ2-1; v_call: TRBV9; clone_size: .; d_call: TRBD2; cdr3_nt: TGTGCCAGCACCTATTCTAGCGGACACTCCTACAATGAGCAGTTCTTC; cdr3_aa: CASTYSSGHSYNEQFF